Only one count was recorded for the clone carrying this TCR beta chain. This specimen belongs to a study of blood T cell repertoires in COVID-19. Study context: Samples representing acute and convalescent COVID-19 were sourced from the United States, Italy and Spain. Nucleic acid was either cDNA or gDNA, and it came from T cells, B-cell-depleted T cells, or PBMCs.

In germline, CDR1 is KGHDR, CDR2 SFDVKD. The CDR3 is 15 residues long. Germline trimming cut 5 bases from V and 1 base from J; bases unmatched to any gene: 4. This table comes from immunoSEQ multiplex PCR, and its TCRdb copy is limited to in-frame clones, with some not included. The sample shows roughly 280,000 clones, 86% of them seen only once. This clonotype originated in a man aged 18 to 30 with active or convalescent COVID-19. V gene TRBV24-1 combines with J gene TRBJ2-3, with 8 bases that match TRBD2. Sequencing used peripheral blood. The CDR3 is CATSGVTSGTDTQYF. CDR3 DNA sequence: TGTGCCACCAGTGGGGTGACTAGCGGCACAGATACGCAGTATTTT.